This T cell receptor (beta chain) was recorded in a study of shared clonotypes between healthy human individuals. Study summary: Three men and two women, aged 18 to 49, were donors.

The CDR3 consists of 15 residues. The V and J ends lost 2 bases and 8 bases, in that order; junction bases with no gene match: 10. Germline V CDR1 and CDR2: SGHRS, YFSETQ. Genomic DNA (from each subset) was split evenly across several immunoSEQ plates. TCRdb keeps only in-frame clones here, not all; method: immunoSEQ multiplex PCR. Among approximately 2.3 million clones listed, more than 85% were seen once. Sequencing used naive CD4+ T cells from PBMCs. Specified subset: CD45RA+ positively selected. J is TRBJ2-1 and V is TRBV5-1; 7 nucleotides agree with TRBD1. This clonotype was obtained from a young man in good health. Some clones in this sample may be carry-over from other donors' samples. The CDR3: CASSFGDTGVDEQFF. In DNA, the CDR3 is TGCGCCAGCAGCTTCGGAGATACAGGGGTAGATGAGCAGTTCTTC.